These 10 T cell receptor beta chains came from one sample sequenced in a study of T cell repertoires in cytomegalovirus infection. Each CDR3 protein gets one entry after TCRdb re-called the reads with MiXCR. The profile shows some 600,000 distinct CDR3 sequences, 20% to 25% of them singletons. The specimen was CD8+ T cells from PBMCs. The receptors here all came from a human donor in good health (CMV status not recorded). Some clones in this sample may be carry-over from other donors' samples.

The J gene is TRBJ2-2, the V gene TRBV5-4; D possibly corresponds to TRBD1 (6 bases). Germline lookup yields CDR1 SGHNT and CDR2 YYREEE (reference sequence). This CDR3 is 14 amino acids long. V gave up 8 bases and J gave up 0 bases, with 11 bases separating them. CDR3 loop: CASGDITNTGELFF. The CDR3 bases are TGTGCCAGTGGGGACATCACGAACACCGGGGAGCTGTTTTTT.

This clonotype was picked up many times. The chain joins TRBV7-2 to TRBJ2-1; D may be TRBD2 (6 bases). The ends were cut back, 3 bases at V and 3 bases at J, with 12 bases in the middle. The CDR3 has 15 residues. Germline CDR1 is SGHTA and CDR2 is FQGNSA. The CDR3 spells CASSLPGLLYNEQFF. For the CDR3, the DNA is TGTGCCAGCAGCTTGCCGGGACTCCTCTACAATGAGCAGTTCTTC.

This clonotype was counted only a few times. The gene calls are TRBV29-1 and TRBJ2-3, with 10 bases fitting TRBD2. The V gene's germline CDR1 is SQVTM and CDR2 ANQGSEA. The V segment lost 0 bases and the J segment 6 bases; nucleotides outside the gene matches: 9. This CDR3 is 16 amino acids long. In DNA form, the CDR3 reads TGCAGCGTTGAAGAGCTAGCGGGGGAATGGGGGGATACGCAGTATTTT. It yields the protein CSVEELAGEWGDTQYF.

To note about this clonotype: A read error may explain this, as a much larger clone is one base away. The rearrangement joins TRBV7-6 to TRBJ1-1; D is possibly TRBD1 (5 bases). Germline assignment: CDR1 SGHVS and CDR2 FNYEAQ. This CDR3 has 14 amino acids. CDR3 DNA: TGTGCCAGCAGCCCGGTCGGGACGAACTCTGAAGCTTTCTTT. Amino acids: CASSPVGTNSEAFF.

This clonotype was recorded a few times. The chain recombines TRBV29-1 with TRBJ2-3; 8 nucleotides agree with TRBD2. The CDR3 runs 15 residues. Trimming took 0 bases from V and 6 from J; bases not matched to a gene: 8. Germline CDR1 reads SQVTM; CDR2 reads ANQGSEA. The CDR3 protein is CSVEDRGGRWDTQYF. The CDR3 DNA is TGCAGCGTTGAAGATCGCGGGGGGCGATGGGATACGCAGTATTTT.

The table lists this clonotype with many counts. The chain carries TRBV7-6 and TRBJ2-5; 7 bases align to TRBD2. The germline gives CDR1 SGHVS, CDR2 FNYEAQ. The CDR3 totals 17 residues. The junction had 14 bases not matched to a gene; V was cut back by 2 bases and J by 5 bases. CDR3 bases: TGTGCCAGCAGCTTACTGGCACCAGGGACTACCCGGGAGACCCAGTACTTC. Protein product: CASSLLAPGTTRETQYF. Variable domain in full (rest from reference TRBV7-6 and TRBJ2-5): GAGVSQSPRYKVTKRGQDVALRCDPISGHVSLYWYRQALGQGPEFLTYFNYEAQQDKSGLPNDRFSAERPEGSISTLTIQRTEQRDSAMYRCASSLLAPGTTRETQYFGPGTRLLVL.

J is TRBJ1-1 and V is TRBV20-1; 7 bases agree with TRBD1. J lost 6 bases, V lost 2 bases, and 9 bases had no gene match. Germline V gene data show CDR1 as DFQATT and CDR2 as SNEGSKA (reference sequence). The CDR3 is made up of 14 amino acids. The CDR3 protein is CSARPTGIASEAFF. Written as DNA, the CDR3 is TGCAGTGCTAGACCGACAGGGATTGCCTCTGAAGCTTTCTTT.

The table lists this clonotype with a few counts. The genes are TRBV20-1 and TRBJ2-7, with D perhaps matching TRBD1 or TRBD2 (6 bases each). This CDR3 is 15 amino acids long. Germline lookup yields CDR1 DFQATT and CDR2 SNEGSKA (reference sequence). The V end lost 4 bases, the J end lost 3 bases, and 19 bases lay between the germline ends. This CDR3 reads CSATPRGGILYEQYF. CDR3 DNA sequence: TGCAGTGCTACTCCGAGAGGGGGGATACTCTACGAGCAGTACTTC.

The V gene is TRBV9, the J gene TRBJ1-2; 8 bases agree with TRBD1. J was trimmed by 0 bases and V by 3 bases; bases with no gene match: 10. Germline V lookup: CDR1 SGDLS, CDR2 YYNGEE. CDR3 length: 17 amino acids. The DNA for the CDR3 is TGTGCCAGCAGCGCCTCAGGGGGCGCCCCCTCTAACTATGGCTACACCTTC. Residues: CASSASGGAPSNYGYTF.

This clonotype was picked up many times. The chain uses TRBV7-9 and TRBJ2-1; possibly TRBD1 for D (5 bases). V lost 2 bases to trimming and J lost 3 bases, with 11 bases between them. This CDR3 has 15 residues. Per germline, CDR1 SEHNR and CDR2 FQNEAQ (reference sequence). The CDR3 here is CASSLSPGLYNEQFF. CDR3 DNA: TGTGCCAGCAGCTTAAGTCCAGGGCTCTACAATGAGCAGTTCTTC.